This TCR beta chain emerged from a study of blood T cell repertoires in COVID-19. Study summary: Nucleic acid was either cDNA or gDNA, and it came from T cells, B-cell-depleted T cells, or PBMCs.

This CDR3 region has 14 residues. Germline assignment: CDR1 SGDLS and CDR2 YYNGEE. Trimming took 4 bases from V and 1 from J, leaving 11 bases between them. Clones were read by immunoSEQ multiplex PCR, and TCRdb kept only the in-frame ones, dropping some. This table holds some 200,000 clones, roughly 90% found once. Sequencing was performed on peripheral blood. This clonotype originated in a woman between 65 and 79 years old with acute or convalescent COVID-19. The genes are TRBV9 and TRBJ1-1, with D unclear. The CDR3 here is CASSPGTPNTEAFF. The DNA of the CDR3 is TGTGCCAGCAGCCCAGGTACACCGAACACTGAAGCTTTCTTT.